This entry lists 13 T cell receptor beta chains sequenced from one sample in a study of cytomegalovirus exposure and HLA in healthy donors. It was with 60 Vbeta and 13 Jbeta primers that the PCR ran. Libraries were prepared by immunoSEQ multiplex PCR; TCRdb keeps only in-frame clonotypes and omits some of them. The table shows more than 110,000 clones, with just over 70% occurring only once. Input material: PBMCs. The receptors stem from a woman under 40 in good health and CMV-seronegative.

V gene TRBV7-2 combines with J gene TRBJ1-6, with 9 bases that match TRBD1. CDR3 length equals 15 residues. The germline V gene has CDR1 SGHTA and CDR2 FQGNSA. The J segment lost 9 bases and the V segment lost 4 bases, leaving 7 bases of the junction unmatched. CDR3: CASSWGQGSGSPLHF. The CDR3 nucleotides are TGTGCCAGCAGCTGGGGACAGGGATCGGGTTCACCCCTCCACTTT.

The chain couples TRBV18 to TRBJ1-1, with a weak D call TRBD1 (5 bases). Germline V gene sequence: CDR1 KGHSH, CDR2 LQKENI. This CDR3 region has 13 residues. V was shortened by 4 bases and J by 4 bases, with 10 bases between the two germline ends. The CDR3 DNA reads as TGTGCCAGCTCACAGGTCGGGGGCACTGAAGCTTTCTTT. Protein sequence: CASSQVGGTEAFF.

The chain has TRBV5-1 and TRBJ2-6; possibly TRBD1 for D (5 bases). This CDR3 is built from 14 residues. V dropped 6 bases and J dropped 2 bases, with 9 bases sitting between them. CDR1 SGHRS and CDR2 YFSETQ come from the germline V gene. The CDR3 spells CASKTVAGANVLTF. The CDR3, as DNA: TGCGCCAGCAAGACAGTGGCTGGGGCCAACGTCCTGACTTTC.

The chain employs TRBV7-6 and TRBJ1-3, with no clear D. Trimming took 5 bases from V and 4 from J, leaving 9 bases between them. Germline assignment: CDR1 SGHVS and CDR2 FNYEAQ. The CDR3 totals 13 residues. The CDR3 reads CASSPSTGNTIYF. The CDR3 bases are TGTGCCAGCAGCCCCTCTACGGGAAACACCATATATTTT.

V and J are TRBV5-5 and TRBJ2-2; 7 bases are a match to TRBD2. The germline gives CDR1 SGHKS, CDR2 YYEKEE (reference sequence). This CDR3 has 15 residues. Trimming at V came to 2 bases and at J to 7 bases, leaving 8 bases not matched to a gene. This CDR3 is CASSLSASGDGELFF. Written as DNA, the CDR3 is TGTGCCAGCAGCTTAAGTGCTAGCGGAGACGGGGAGCTGTTTTTT.

CDR3 nucleotides: TGTGCCAGCAGCACCCGGGAGGCGGCTGAAGCTTTCTTT. Protein: CASSTREAAEAFF. The rearrangement joins TRBV27 to TRBJ1-1; D uncertain. CDR1 is MNHEY, CDR2 SMNVEV, per germline (reference sequence). The V and J ends lost 6 bases and 6 bases respectively, with 14 bases between them. The CDR3 contains 13 residues.

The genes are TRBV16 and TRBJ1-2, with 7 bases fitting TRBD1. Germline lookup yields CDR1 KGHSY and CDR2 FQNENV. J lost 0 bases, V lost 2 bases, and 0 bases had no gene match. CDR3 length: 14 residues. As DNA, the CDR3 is TGTGCCAGCAGCCAAGGACAGGCTAACTATGGCTACACCTTC. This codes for CASSQGQANYGYTF.

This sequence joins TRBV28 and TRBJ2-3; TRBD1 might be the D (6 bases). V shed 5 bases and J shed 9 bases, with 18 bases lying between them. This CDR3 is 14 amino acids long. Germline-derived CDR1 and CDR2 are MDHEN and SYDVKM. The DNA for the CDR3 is TGTGCCAGCAGTCGGGGACACCGCGGTAAGACGCAGTATTTT. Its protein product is CASSRGHRGKTQYF.

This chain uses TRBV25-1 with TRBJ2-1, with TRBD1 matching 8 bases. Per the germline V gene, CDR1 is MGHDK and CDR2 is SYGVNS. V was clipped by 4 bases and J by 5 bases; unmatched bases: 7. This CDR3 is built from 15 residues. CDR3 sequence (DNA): TGTGCCAGCAGTGGACCCGACAGGGGAAACAATGAGCAGTTCTTC. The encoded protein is CASSGPDRGNNEQFF.

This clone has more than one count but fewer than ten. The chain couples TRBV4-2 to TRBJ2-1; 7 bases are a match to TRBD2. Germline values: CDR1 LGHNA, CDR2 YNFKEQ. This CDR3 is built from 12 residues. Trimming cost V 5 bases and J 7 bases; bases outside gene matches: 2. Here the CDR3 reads CASSYSGNEQFF. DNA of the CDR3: TGTGCCAGCAGCTATAGCGGGAATGAGCAGTTCTTC.

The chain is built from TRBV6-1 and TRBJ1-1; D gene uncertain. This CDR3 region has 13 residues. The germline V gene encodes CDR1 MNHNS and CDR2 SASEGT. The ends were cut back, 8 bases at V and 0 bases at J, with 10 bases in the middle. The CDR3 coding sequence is TGTGCCAGCTCCCGAGGCATGAACACTGAAGCTTTCTTT. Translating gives CASSRGMNTEAFF.

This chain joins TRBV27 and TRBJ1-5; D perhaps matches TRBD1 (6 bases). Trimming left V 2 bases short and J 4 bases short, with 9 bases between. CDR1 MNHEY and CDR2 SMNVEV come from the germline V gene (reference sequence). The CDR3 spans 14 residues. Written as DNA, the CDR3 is TGTGCCAGCAGTTTAAACAGGGCGAATCAGCCCCAGCATTTT. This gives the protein CASSLNRANQPQHF.

As DNA, the CDR3 is TGTGCCAGCAGTTTGGGAGCTAGCGGGGACCAAGAGACCCAGTACTTC. Protein sequence: CASSLGASGDQETQYF. This sequence joins TRBV28 and TRBJ2-5; TRBD2 agrees at 9 bases. Germline values: CDR1 MDHEN, CDR2 SYDVKM. The CDR3 runs to 16 residues. J lost 0 bases, V lost 3 bases, and 5 bases had no gene match.